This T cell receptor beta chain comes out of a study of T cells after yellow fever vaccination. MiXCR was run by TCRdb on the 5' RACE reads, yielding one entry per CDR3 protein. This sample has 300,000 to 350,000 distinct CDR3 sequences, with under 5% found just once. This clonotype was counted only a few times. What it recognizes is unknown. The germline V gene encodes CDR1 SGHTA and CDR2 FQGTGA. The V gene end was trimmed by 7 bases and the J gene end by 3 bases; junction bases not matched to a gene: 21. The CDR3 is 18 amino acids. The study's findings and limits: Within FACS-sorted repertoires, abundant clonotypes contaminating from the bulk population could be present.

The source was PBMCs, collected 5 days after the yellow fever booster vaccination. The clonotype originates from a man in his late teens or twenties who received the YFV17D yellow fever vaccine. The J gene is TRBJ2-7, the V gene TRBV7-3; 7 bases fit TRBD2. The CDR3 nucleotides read TGTGCCAGCAACACACCGAACTGGGGACTAAGAATGAACTACGAGCAGTACGTC. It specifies CASNTPNWGLRMNYEQYV.